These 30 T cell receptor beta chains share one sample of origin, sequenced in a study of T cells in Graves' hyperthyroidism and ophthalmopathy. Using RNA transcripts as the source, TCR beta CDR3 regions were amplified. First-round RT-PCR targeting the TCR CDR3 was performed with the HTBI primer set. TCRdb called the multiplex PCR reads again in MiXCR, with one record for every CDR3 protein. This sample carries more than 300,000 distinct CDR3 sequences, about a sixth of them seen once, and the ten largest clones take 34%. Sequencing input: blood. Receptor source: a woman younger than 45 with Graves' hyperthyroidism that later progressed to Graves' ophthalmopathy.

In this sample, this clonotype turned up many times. The CDR3 nucleotides read TGTGCCAGCAGTTTATTTCAGGGTTCCAGTGAAAAACTGTTTTTT. Encoded protein: CASSLFQGSSEKLFF. The chain uses TRBV12-3 or TRBV12-4 and TRBJ1-4, with D maybe TRBD1 (5 bases). This CDR3 has 15 residues. Trimming left V 2 bases short and J 7 bases short, with 14 bases between.

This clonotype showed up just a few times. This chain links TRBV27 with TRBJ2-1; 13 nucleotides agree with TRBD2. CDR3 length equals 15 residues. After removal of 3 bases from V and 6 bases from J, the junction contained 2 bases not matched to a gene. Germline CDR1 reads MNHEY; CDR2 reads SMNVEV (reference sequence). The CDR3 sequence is CASSFTSGGANEQFF. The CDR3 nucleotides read TGTGCCAGCAGTTTCACTAGCGGGGGGGCCAATGAGCAGTTCTTC.

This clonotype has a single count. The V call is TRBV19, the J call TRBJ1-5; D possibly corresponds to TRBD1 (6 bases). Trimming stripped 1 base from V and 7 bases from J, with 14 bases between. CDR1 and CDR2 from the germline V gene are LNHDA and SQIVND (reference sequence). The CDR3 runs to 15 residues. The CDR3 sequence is CASSIVPGAGQPQHF. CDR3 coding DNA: TGTGCCAGTAGTATAGTACCGGGGGCGGGGCAGCCCCAGCATTTT.

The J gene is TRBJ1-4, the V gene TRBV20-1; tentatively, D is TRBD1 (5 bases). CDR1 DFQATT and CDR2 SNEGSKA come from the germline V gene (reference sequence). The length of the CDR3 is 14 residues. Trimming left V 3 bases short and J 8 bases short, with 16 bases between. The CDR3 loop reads CSASLGTAEEKLFF. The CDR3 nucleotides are TGCAGTGCTAGTCTTGGGACGGCTGAAGAAAAACTGTTTTTT.

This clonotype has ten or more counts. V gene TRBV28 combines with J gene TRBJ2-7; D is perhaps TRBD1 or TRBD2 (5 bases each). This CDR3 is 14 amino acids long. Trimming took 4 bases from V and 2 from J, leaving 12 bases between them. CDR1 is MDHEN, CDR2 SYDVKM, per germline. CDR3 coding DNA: TGTGCCAGCAGTTCTCGGGACGTGACCTACGAGCAGTACTTC. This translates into CASSSRDVTYEQYF.

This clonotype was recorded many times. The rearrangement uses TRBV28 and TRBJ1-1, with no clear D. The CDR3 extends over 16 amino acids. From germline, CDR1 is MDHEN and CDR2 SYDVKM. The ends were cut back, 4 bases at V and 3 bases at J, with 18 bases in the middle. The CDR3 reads CASSSPGFKAYTEAFF. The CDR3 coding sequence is TGTGCCAGCAGTTCCCCGGGTTTTAAGGCATACACTGAAGCTTTCTTT.

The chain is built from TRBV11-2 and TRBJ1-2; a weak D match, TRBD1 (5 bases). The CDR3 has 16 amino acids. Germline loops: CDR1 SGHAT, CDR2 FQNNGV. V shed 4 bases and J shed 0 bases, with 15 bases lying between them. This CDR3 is CASSSMGGSANYGYTF. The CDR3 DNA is TGTGCCAGCAGCTCCATGGGGGGATCCGCTAACTATGGCTACACCTTC.

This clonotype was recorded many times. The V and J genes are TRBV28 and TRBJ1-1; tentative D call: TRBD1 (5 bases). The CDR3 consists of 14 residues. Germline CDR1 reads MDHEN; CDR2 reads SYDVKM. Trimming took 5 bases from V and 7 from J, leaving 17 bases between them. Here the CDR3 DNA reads TGTGCCAGCAGTCCCACGGGACGGAACGATGAAGCTTTCTTT. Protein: CASSPTGRNDEAFF.

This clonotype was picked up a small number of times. As DNA, the CDR3 is TGTGCCAGCAGCTTGGGGCAGGGGTATGGGACCCAGTACTTC. The encoded protein is CASSLGQGYGTQYF. This chain links TRBV5-6 with TRBJ2-5; TRBD1 might be the D (6 bases). Germline V gene sequence: CDR1 SGHDT, CDR2 YYEEEE. V lost 0 bases and J 7 bases, leaving 13 bases between the germline ends. The length of the CDR3 is 14 residues.

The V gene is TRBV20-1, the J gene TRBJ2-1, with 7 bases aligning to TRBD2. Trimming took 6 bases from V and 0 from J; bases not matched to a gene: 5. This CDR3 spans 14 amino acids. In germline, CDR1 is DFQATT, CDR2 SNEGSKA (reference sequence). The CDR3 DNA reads TGCAGTGCCGTGCTAGCGGACTCCTACAATGAGCAGTTCTTC. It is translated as CSAVLADSYNEQFF.

The CDR3 reads CASTPGGDRSPLHF. CDR3 in DNA: TGTGCCAGTACCCCCGGGGGGGACAGGTCACCCCTCCACTTT. The rearrangement joins TRBV19 to TRBJ1-6; 8 bases align to TRBD1. CDR1 and CDR2 from the germline V gene are LNHDA and SQIVND (reference sequence). The CDR3 has 14 amino acids. V was pared by 7 bases and J by 10 bases, with 9 bases of the junction left unmatched.

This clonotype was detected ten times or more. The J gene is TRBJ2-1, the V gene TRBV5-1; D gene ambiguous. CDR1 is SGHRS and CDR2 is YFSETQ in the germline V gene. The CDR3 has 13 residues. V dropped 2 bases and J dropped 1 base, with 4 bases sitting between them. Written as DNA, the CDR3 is TGCGCCAGCAGCTTCGAATCCTACAATGAGCAGTTCTTC. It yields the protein CASSFESYNEQFF.

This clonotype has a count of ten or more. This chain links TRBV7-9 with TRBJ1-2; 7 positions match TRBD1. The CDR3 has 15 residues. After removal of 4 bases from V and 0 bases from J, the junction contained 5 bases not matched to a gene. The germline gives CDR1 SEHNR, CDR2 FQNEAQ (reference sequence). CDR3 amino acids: CASSSQGPTNYGYTF. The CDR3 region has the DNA TGTGCCAGCAGCTCACAGGGGCCAACTAACTATGGCTACACCTTC.

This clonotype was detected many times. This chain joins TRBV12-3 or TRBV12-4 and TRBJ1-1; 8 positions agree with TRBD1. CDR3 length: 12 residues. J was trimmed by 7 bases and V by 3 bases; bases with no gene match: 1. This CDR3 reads CASSFGTGEAFF. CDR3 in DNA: TGTGCCAGCAGTTTTGGGACAGGTGAAGCTTTCTTT.

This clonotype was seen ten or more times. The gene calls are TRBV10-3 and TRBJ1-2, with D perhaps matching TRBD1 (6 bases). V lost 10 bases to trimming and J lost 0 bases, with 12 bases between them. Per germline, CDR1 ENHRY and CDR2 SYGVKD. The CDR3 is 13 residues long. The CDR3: CATLDSPNYGYTF. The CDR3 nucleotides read TGTGCCACCTTGGACAGCCCTAACTATGGCTACACCTTC.

The CDR3 is CSVALGAGNTIYF. The CDR3 nucleotides are TGCAGCGTTGCGCTGGGGGCTGGAAACACCATATATTTT. The chain uses TRBV29-1 and TRBJ1-3; D might be TRBD1 (5 bases). The CDR3 has 13 residues. Trimming cost V 4 bases and J 2 bases, with 9 bases left between them. The germline V gene encodes CDR1 SQVTM and CDR2 ANQGSEA.

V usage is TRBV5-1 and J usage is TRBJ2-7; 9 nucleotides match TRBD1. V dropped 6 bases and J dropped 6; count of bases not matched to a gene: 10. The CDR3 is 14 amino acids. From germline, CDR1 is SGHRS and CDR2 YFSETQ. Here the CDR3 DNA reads TGCGCCAGCATCTCTGCGACAGGGGGGTCCGAGCAGTACTTC. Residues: CASISATGGSEQYF. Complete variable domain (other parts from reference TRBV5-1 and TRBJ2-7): KAGVTQTPRYLIKTRGQQVTLSCSPISGHRSVSWYQQTPGQGLQFLFEYFSETQRNKGNFPGRFSGRQFSNSRSEMNVSTLELGDSALYLCASISATGGSEQYFGPGTRLTVT.

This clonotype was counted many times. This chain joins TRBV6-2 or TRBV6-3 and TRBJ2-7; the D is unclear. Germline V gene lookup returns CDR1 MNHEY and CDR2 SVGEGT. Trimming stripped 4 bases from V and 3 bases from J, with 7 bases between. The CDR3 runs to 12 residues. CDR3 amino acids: CASSSSFYEQYF. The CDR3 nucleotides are TGTGCCAGCAGTTCCTCCTTCTACGAGCAGTACTTC.

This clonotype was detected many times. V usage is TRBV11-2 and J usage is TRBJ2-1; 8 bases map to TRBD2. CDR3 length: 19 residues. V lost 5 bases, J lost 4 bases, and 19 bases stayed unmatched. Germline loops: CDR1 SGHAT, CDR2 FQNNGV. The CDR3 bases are TGTGCCAGCAGCCCCTTCACCCCCGTTTTTAGCGGGGTTTACAATGAGCAGTTCTTC. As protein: CASSPFTPVFSGVYNEQFF.

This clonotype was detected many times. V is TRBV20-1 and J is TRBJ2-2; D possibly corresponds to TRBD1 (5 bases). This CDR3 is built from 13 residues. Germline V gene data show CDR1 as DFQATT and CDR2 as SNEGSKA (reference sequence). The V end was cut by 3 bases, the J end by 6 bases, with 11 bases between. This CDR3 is CSARVETAGELFF. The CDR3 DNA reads TGCAGTGCTAGGGTGGAGACAGCCGGGGAGCTGTTTTTT.

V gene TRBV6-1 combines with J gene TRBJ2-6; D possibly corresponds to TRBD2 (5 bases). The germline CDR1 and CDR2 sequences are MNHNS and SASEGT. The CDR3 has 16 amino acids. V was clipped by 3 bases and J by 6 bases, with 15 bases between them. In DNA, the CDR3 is TGTGCCAGCAGTGATGAGGGCCGGGGATCGGCCAACGTCCTGACTTTC. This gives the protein CASSDEGRGSANVLTF.

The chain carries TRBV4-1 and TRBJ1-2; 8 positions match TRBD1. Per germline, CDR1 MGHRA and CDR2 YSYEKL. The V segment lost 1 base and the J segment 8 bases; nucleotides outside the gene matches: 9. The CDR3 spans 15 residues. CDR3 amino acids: CASSQARDGQGGYTF. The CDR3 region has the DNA TGCGCCAGCAGCCAAGCTAGAGATGGACAGGGCGGCTACACCTTC.

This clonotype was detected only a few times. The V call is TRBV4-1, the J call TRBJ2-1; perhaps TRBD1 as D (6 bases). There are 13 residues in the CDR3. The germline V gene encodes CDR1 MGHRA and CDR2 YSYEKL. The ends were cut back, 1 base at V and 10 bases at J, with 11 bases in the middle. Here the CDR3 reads CASSQVGDTEQFF. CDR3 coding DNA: TGCGCCAGCAGCCAAGTTGGGGACACCGAGCAGTTCTTC.

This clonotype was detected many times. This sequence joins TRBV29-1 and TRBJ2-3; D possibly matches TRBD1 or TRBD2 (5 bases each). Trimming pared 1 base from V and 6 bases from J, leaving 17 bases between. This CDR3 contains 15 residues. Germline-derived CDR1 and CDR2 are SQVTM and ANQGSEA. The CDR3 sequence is CSVEGPGPTWDTQYF. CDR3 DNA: TGCAGCGTTGAAGGCCCGGGACCCACTTGGGATACGCAGTATTTT.

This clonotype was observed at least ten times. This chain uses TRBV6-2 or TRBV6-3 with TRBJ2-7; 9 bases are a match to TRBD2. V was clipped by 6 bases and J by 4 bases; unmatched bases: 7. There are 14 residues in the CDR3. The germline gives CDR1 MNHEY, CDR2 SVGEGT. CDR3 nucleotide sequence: TGTGCCAGCAGCCGTAGCGGGGGACCTTACGAGCAGTACTTC. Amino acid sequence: CASSRSGGPYEQYF.

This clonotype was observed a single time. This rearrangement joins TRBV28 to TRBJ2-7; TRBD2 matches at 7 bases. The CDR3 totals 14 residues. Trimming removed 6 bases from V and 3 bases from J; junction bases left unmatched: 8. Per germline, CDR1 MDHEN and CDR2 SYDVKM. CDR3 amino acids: CASRGRDYRYEQYF. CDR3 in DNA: TGTGCCAGCAGAGGCCGGGACTACCGCTACGAGCAGTACTTC.

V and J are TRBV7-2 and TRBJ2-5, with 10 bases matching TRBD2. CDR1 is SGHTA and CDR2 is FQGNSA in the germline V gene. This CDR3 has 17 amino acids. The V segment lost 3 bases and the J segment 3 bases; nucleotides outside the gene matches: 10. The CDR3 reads CASSFMVVAGGKETQYF. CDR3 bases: TGTGCCAGCAGCTTTATGGTGGTAGCGGGGGGCAAAGAGACCCAGTACTTC.

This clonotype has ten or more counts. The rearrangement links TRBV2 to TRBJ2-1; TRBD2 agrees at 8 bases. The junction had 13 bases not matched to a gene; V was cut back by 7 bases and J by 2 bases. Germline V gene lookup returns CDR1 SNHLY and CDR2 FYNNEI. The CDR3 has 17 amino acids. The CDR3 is CASTVAGQGSPYNEQFF. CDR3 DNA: TGTGCCAGCACCGTAGCGGGACAAGGCAGCCCCTACAATGAGCAGTTCTTC. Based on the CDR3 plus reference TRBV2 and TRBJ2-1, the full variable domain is EPEVTQTPSHQVTQMGQEVILRCVPISNHLYFYWYRQILGQKVEFLVSFYNNEISEKSEIFDDQFSVERPDGSNFTLKIRSTKLEDSAMYFCASTVAGQGSPYNEQFFGPGTRLTVL.

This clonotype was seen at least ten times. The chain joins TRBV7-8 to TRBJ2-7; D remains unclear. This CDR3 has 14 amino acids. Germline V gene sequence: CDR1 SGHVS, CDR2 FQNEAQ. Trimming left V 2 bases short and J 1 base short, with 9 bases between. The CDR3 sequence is CASSLFPDSYEQYF. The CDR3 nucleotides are TGTGCCAGCAGCTTATTTCCAGATTCCTACGAGCAGTACTTC.

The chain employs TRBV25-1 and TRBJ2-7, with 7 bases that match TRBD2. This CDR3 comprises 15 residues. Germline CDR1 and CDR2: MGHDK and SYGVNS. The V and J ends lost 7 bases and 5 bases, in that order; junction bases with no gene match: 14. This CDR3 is CASTDGKAGVDEQYF. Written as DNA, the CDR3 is TGTGCCAGCACCGACGGTAAGGCGGGGGTTGACGAGCAGTACTTC.